Below are 5 T cell receptor beta chains sequenced from a single sample in a study of shared clonotypes between healthy human individuals. Sequencing was performed with immunoSEQ multiplex PCR; in TCRdb, only in-frame clones are kept and a portion is missing. In the table there are roughly 1.4 million clones, 98% to 99% of which are singletons. The sequenced sample consisted of naive CD4+ T cells sorted from blood. Subset denoted: CD45RA+ positively selected. The receptors were gathered from a man between 25 and 39 years old in good health.

The V gene is TRBV6-6, the J gene TRBJ2-1; D uncertain. V was cut by 6 bases and J by 4 bases, with 13 bases left in between. Germline CDR1 MNHNY, CDR2 SVGAGI (reference sequence). The CDR3 totals 14 residues. In DNA, the CDR3 is TGTGCCAGCAGATCCAGGTTTCCTTACAATGAGCAGTTCTTC. Amino acids: CASRSRFPYNEQFF.

This sequence joins TRBV7-8 and TRBJ2-3; D gene unclear. V lost 1 base and J 3 bases, leaving 11 bases between the germline ends. The CDR3 has 15 amino acids. Germline CDR1 reads SGHVS; CDR2 reads FQNEAQ. CDR3 in amino acids: CASSLELVSTDTQYF. The CDR3 nucleotides are TGTGCCAGCAGCTTAGAGCTGGTATCGACAGATACGCAGTATTTT.

The chain links TRBV27 to TRBJ2-6; D perhaps matches TRBD1 (6 bases). Germline assignment: CDR1 MNHEY and CDR2 SMNVEV (reference sequence). The CDR3 is made up of 19 amino acids. V was clipped by 8 bases and J by 0 bases, with 23 bases between them. The CDR3 protein is CASARARTVRLSGANVLTF. In DNA form, the CDR3 reads TGTGCCAGCGCACGGGCGAGGACAGTTCGCCTCTCTGGGGCCAACGTCCTGACTTTC.

This chain joins TRBV2 and TRBJ2-1; the match to TRBD2 covers 7 bases. The CDR3 loop spans 15 amino acids. Germline CDR1 reads SNHLY; CDR2 reads FYNNEI. Trimming at V came to 3 bases and at J to 6 bases, leaving 8 bases not matched to a gene. Here the CDR3 reads CASSDPAGVVNEQFF. Here the CDR3 DNA reads TGTGCCAGCAGTGACCCCGCGGGAGTGGTCAATGAGCAGTTCTTC.

The chain combines TRBV5-1 with TRBJ1-4; possibly TRBD1 for D (6 bases). Trimming pared 4 bases from V and 0 bases from J, leaving 13 bases between. The length of the CDR3 is 16 residues. Germline CDR1 is SGHRS and CDR2 is YFSETQ. The CDR3 spells CASSKQGSPTNEKLFF. The CDR3, as DNA: TGCGCCAGCAGCAAACAGGGTAGCCCAACTAATGAAAAACTGTTTTTT. The variable domain in full, completed from reference TRBV5-1 and TRBJ1-4, reads KAGVTQTPRYLIKTRGQQVTLSCSPISGHRSVSWYQQTPGQGLQFLFEYFSETQRNKGNFPGRFSGRQFSNSRSEMNVSTLELGDSALYLCASSKQGSPTNEKLFFGSGTQLSVL.